The 30 T cell receptor beta chains below come from one sample, sequenced in a study of identical twins. TCRdb recomputed calls from the 5' RACE reads with MiXCR, one row per CDR3 protein. This sample has 350,000 to 450,000 distinct CDR3 sequences, with about a fifth found just once. The material sequenced was naive T cells sorted from blood. Receptors were obtained from a man between 50 and 59 years old in good health.

The genes are TRBV5-1 and TRBJ2-5; a weak D match, TRBD1 (6 bases). Germline CDR1 is SGHRS and CDR2 is YFSETQ. The CDR3 runs to 14 residues. The germline V and J ends were trimmed by 5 bases and 5 bases, with 16 bases remaining between them. CDR3 amino acids: CASRKIQGGETQYF. The CDR3 region has the DNA TGCGCCAGCAGGAAAATACAGGGCGGGGAGACCCAGTACTTC.

The chain recombines TRBV11-1 with TRBJ2-1; TRBD2 agrees at 13 bases. V was clipped by 5 bases and J by 8 bases; unmatched bases: 24. This CDR3 comprises 21 residues. The germline V gene encodes CDR1 SGHAT and CDR2 FQDESV (reference sequence). The CDR3 spells CASSTGVRQGGTSGALDEQFF. DNA for the CDR3: TGTGCCAGCAGCACAGGGGTACGGCAGGGTGGGACTAGCGGGGCCTTGGATGAGCAGTTCTTC.

V gene TRBV29-1 combines with J gene TRBJ2-7; TRBD2 is a possible D gene (5 bases). CDR1 and CDR2 (germline): SQVTM, ANQGSEA. The CDR3 sequence is 14 residues long. V lost 2 bases to trimming and J lost 2 bases, with 13 bases between them. The DNA of the CDR3 is TGCAGCGTTGAAACCAGCGGTATGACCTACGAGCAGTACTTC. Protein product: CSVETSGMTYEQYF.

The gene calls are TRBV9 and TRBJ2-6; 10 bases map to TRBD2. CDR1 is SGDLS, CDR2 YYNGEE, per germline. This CDR3 has 18 residues. Germline trimming cut 3 bases from V and 0 bases from J; bases unmatched to any gene: 6. CDR3 sequence reads: CASSEISGGHSGANVLTF. In DNA, the CDR3 is TGTGCCAGCAGCGAAATTAGCGGGGGGCACTCTGGGGCCAACGTCCTGACTTTC.

A few counts support this clonotype. The chain uses TRBV7-2 and TRBJ1-2; no firm D call. Germline assignment: CDR1 SGHTA and CDR2 FQGNSA. The V and J ends lost 7 bases and 4 bases respectively, with 13 bases between them. The CDR3 has 13 amino acids. The CDR3 is CASTPGPAYGYTF. In nucleotides, the CDR3 is TGTGCCAGCACTCCAGGCCCGGCCTATGGCTACACCTTC.

This chain joins TRBV7-8 and TRBJ1-1, with D uncertain. The V end lost 2 bases, the J end lost 8 bases, and 9 bases lay between the germline ends. This CDR3 has 12 amino acids. Germline V gives CDR1 SGHVS, CDR2 FQNEAQ. This CDR3 reads CASSLLLAEAFF. In nucleotides, the CDR3 is TGTGCCAGCAGCTTATTGTTGGCGGAAGCTTTCTTT.

CDR3 sequence: CASSTQSWSSYNEQFF. In nucleotides, the CDR3 is TGTGCCAGCAGTACCCAGAGCTGGAGCTCCTACAATGAGCAGTTCTTC. The chain recombines TRBV6-2 or TRBV6-3 with TRBJ2-1; no firm D call. Trimming stripped 5 bases from V and 0 bases from J, with 14 bases between. CDR1 is MNHEY, CDR2 SVGEGT, per germline. The CDR3 consists of 16 residues.

This clonotype was detected ten times or more. The chain recombines TRBV12-3 or TRBV12-4 with TRBJ1-4; 9 positions match TRBD1. Trimming took 6 bases from V and 8 from J; bases not matched to a gene: 7. This CDR3 has 14 amino acids. The CDR3 region has the DNA TGTGCCAGCAGCCAGGGACAGGGAAAAGAAAAACTGTTTTTT. Amino acids: CASSQGQGKEKLFF.

The V and J genes are TRBV3-1 and TRBJ1-1; the D is unclear. This CDR3 has 13 amino acids. CDR1 and CDR2 (germline): LGHDT, YNNKEL (reference sequence). V dropped 1 base and J dropped 1 base, with 4 bases sitting between them. The CDR3, as DNA: TGTGCCAGCAGCCAAGTTGAGAACACTGAAGCTTTCTTT. Protein sequence: CASSQVENTEAFF. Variable domain in full (rest from reference TRBV3-1 and TRBJ1-1): DTAVSQTPKYLVTQMGNDKSIKCEQNLGHDTMYWYKQDSKKFLKIMFSYNNKELIINETVPNRFSPKSPDKAHLNLHINSLELGDSAVYFCASSQVENTEAFFGQGTRLTVV.

This clonotype was counted ten times or more. The chain has TRBV5-1 and TRBJ1-5; D gene uncertain. V lost 2 bases and J lost 4, with 13 bases in between. CDR3 length: 15 residues. Germline CDR1 SGHRS, CDR2 YFSETQ. CDR3 nucleotide sequence: TGCGCCAGCAGCTTCCCAGACGGCTTAAATCAGCCCCAGCATTTT. This sequence encodes CASSFPDGLNQPQHF.

This clonotype was counted many times. V and J are TRBV5-1 and TRBJ1-6; 10 bases are a match to TRBD1. Germline values: CDR1 SGHRS, CDR2 YFSETQ. This CDR3 is 17 amino acids long. The V and J ends lost 3 bases and 13 bases, in that order; junction bases with no gene match: 16. The CDR3 reads CASSSWTGGDIRPPLHF. Here the CDR3 DNA reads TGCGCCAGCAGCTCCTGGACAGGGGGGGACATTCGACCCCCCCTCCACTTT.

The genes are TRBV30 and TRBJ2-5; D is perhaps TRBD2 (6 bases). This CDR3 has 13 amino acids. V lost 2 bases to trimming and J lost 5 bases, with 12 bases between them. The germline V gene encodes CDR1 GTSNPN and CDR2 SVGIG (reference sequence). The CDR3 sequence: CAWSKTSGETQYF. The CDR3 nucleotides read TGTGCCTGGAGTAAGACTAGTGGGGAGACCCAGTACTTC.

The V gene is TRBV28, the J gene TRBJ2-1; TRBD2 agrees at 12 bases. The germline V gene has CDR1 MDHEN and CDR2 SYDVKM. This CDR3 region has 17 residues. Trimming cost V 5 bases and J 4 bases; bases outside gene matches: 9. CDR3 loop: CASSPGLTSGGYNEQFF. The DNA of the CDR3 is TGTGCCAGCAGTCCAGGCTTGACTAGCGGGGGTTACAATGAGCAGTTCTTC.

The chain has TRBV6-2 or TRBV6-3 and TRBJ2-3; maybe TRBD1 (6 bases). V was cut by 2 bases and J by 4 bases, with 19 bases left in between. Germline V gives CDR1 MNHEY, CDR2 SVGEGT. The CDR3 has 17 residues. The CDR3 nucleotides read TGTGCCAGCAGTTACCGCCTGGGGGCCTTGGACCCAGATACGCAGTATTTT. It yields the protein CASSYRLGALDPDTQYF.

A few counts support this clonotype. V usage is TRBV6-2 or TRBV6-3 and J usage is TRBJ2-7; D may be TRBD1 (6 bases). Per germline, CDR1 MNHEY and CDR2 SVGEGT. The CDR3 spans 15 residues. V was trimmed by 0 bases and J by 7 bases, leaving 16 bases between them. The CDR3 loop is CASSYSAPPRGEQYF. The CDR3 bases are TGTGCCAGCAGTTACTCGGCTCCCCCCAGGGGTGAGCAGTACTTC.

This clonotype was observed at least ten times. This chain connects TRBV18 to TRBJ2-1; no definite D call. V was cut by 3 bases and J by 11 bases, with 11 bases left in between. The CDR3 runs 12 residues. Germline-derived CDR1 and CDR2 are KGHSH and LQKENI. The CDR3 sequence: CASSPVEGQQFF. Written as DNA, the CDR3 is TGTGCCAGCTCACCTGTGGAAGGCCAGCAGTTCTTC.

The chain carries TRBV20-1 and TRBJ2-7; D remains ambiguous. V dropped 0 bases and J dropped 1 base, with 16 bases sitting between them. The germline CDR1 and CDR2 sequences are DFQATT and SNEGSKA (reference sequence). This CDR3 has 16 amino acids. The CDR3, as DNA: TGCAGTGCTAGAGATCTGAGAGGCTTATCTTCCTACGAGCAGTACTTC. It specifies CSARDLRGLSSYEQYF.

V is TRBV20-1 and J is TRBJ1-5, with TRBD1 as a possible D gene (5 bases). V lost 3 bases and J lost 10, with 10 bases in between. The CDR3 spans 11 residues. CDR1 DFQATT and CDR2 SNEGSKA come from the germline V gene (reference sequence). The CDR3 DNA follows: TGCAGTGCTAGGGGACGGGGACCCCAGCATTTT. Protein: CSARGRGPQHF.

Here the CDR3 reads CASSPNSGANVLTF. The CDR3 nucleotides read TGTGCCAGCAGCCCCAATTCTGGGGCCAACGTCCTGACTTTC. The chain joins TRBV5-6 to TRBJ2-6; D is unresolved. Germline CDR1 and CDR2: SGHDT and YYEEEE. The CDR3 runs 14 residues. V lost 4 bases and J 1 base, leaving 6 bases between the germline ends.

This clonotype was seen more than once but under ten times. V gene TRBV7-6 combines with J gene TRBJ2-7; possibly TRBD1 or TRBD2 for D (5 bases each). CDR1 and CDR2 from the germline V gene are SGHVS and FNYEAQ. The ends were cut back, 5 bases at V and 3 bases at J, with 14 bases in the middle. The CDR3 covers 14 residues. CDR3 bases: TGTGCCAGCAGCCCCGGGGCAAAGGTCTACGAGCAGTACTTC. It encodes CASSPGAKVYEQYF.

The chain links TRBV20-1 to TRBJ2-3, with D possibly matching TRBD2 (7 bases). V was trimmed by 6 bases and J by 1 base, leaving 17 bases between them. In germline, CDR1 is DFQATT, CDR2 SNEGSKA (reference sequence). CDR3 length: 15 residues. Here the CDR3 reads CSADGGLFGTDTQYF. As DNA, the CDR3 is TGCAGTGCCGACGGGGGGCTTTTTGGCACAGATACGCAGTATTTT.

This clonotype has ten or more counts. The chain carries TRBV15 and TRBJ2-3, with D perhaps TRBD1 (6 bases). Germline loops: CDR1 LNHNV, CDR2 YYDKDF (reference sequence). The CDR3 is 14 amino acids. The V and J ends lost 0 bases and 5 bases respectively, with 9 bases between them. CDR3 loop: CATSRDQGIDTQYF. CDR3 bases: TGTGCCACCAGCAGAGATCAGGGGATAGATACGCAGTATTTT. Full variable domain (outside the CDR3, taken from reference TRBV15 and TRBJ2-3): DAMVIQNPRYQVTQFGKPVTLSCSQTLNHNVMYWYQQKSSQAPKLLFHYYDKDFNNEADTPDNFQSRRPNTSFCFLDIRSPGLGDTAMYLCATSRDQGIDTQYFGPGTRLTVL.

This sequence joins TRBV28 and TRBJ2-7, with a weak D call TRBD1 (5 bases). Germline CDR1 is MDHEN and CDR2 is SYDVKM. This CDR3 is built from 15 residues. V lost 1 base to trimming and J lost 5 bases, with 15 bases between them. The DNA of the CDR3 is TGTGCCAGCAGTTTATTCCCCCAGGGTAGAGACGAGCAGTACTTC. Its protein is CASSLFPQGRDEQYF.

The table lists this clonotype with a few counts. The rearrangement joins TRBV6-2 or TRBV6-3 to TRBJ2-1, with TRBD1 matching 7 bases. The CDR3 length is 15 residues. Germline lookup yields CDR1 MNHEY and CDR2 SVGEGT. After removal of 6 bases from V and 1 base from J, the junction contained 6 bases not matched to a gene. The CDR3, as DNA: TGTGCCAGCAGCCACAGGGGCACGTCCTACAATGAGCAGTTCTTC. As protein: CASSHRGTSYNEQFF.

This clonotype has ten or more counts. The chain recombines TRBV6-2 or TRBV6-3 with TRBJ2-7, with TRBD1 matching 7 bases. V lost 9 bases to trimming and J lost 5 bases; unmatched junction nucleotides: 7. The CDR3 is made up of 12 amino acids. Germline V gene lookup returns CDR1 MNHEY and CDR2 SVGEGT. CDR3 sequence (DNA): TGTGCCAGTACACAGGGGTTCCACGAGCAGTACTTC. Translated: CASTQGFHEQYF.

This chain connects TRBV15 to TRBJ2-1; 11 nucleotides align to TRBD2. Germline CDR1 LNHNV, CDR2 YYDKDF (reference sequence). V lost 5 bases, J lost 4 bases, and 4 bases stayed unmatched. This CDR3 is 15 amino acids long. Here the CDR3 reads CATSLTSGGYNEQFF. CDR3 nucleotide sequence: TGTGCCACCAGCCTTACTAGCGGGGGTTACAATGAGCAGTTCTTC.

In nucleotides, the CDR3 is TGCAGCGTTGCAGGGGGTCCCTACAATGAGCAGTTCTTC. Translated: CSVAGGPYNEQFF. V usage is TRBV29-1 and J usage is TRBJ2-1, with 7 nucleotides matching TRBD1. The CDR3 is 13 amino acids. CDR1 SQVTM and CDR2 ANQGSEA come from the germline V gene. V shed 4 bases, J shed 2 bases, and the junction held 2 bases outside the gene matches.

This sequence joins TRBV20-1 and TRBJ2-3, with 12 bases identical to TRBD2. The CDR3 spans 15 residues. V lost 1 base, J lost 2 bases, and 1 base stayed unmatched. Germline CDR1 DFQATT, CDR2 SNEGSKA (reference sequence). The CDR3 loop is CSARASGRATDTQYF. DNA for the CDR3: TGCAGTGCTAGAGCTAGCGGGAGGGCCACAGATACGCAGTATTTT.

This clonotype was observed many times. The J gene is TRBJ2-7, the V gene TRBV12-3 or TRBV12-4; the D is unclear. The CDR3 contains 14 residues. Trimming shortened V by 5 bases and J by 0 bases, and 11 bases separated the two germline ends. The CDR3 coding sequence is TGTGCCAGCAGTCCGGCGGTTAGCTCCTACGAGCAGTACTTC. This encodes CASSPAVSSYEQYF.

There are many counts of this clonotype. The J gene is TRBJ2-1, the V gene TRBV5-5, with 9 bases fitting TRBD1. The junction had 5 bases not matched to a gene; V was cut back by 1 base and J by 0 bases. CDR1 is SGHKS, CDR2 YYEKEE, per germline (reference sequence). The CDR3 covers 17 residues. The chain's CDR3 is CASSLRDRVASYNEQFF. The CDR3 DNA sequence: TGTGCCAGCAGCTTGCGGGACAGGGTGGCCTCCTACAATGAGCAGTTCTTC.